This T cell receptor (beta chain) was observed in a study of cytomegalovirus exposure and HLA in healthy donors. Whole-study results and caveats: Highest at DRB1 and lowest at HLA-C, TCR association rates differed among HLA loci in a later analysis.

About this clone itself: Its antigen is as yet unknown.

The donors (healthy individuals) were bone marrow donors. The PCR contained 60 Vbeta and 13 Jbeta primers. TCRdb's copy holds only in-frame clones and misses some; the assay was immunoSEQ multiplex PCR. In the table there are around 190,000 clones, roughly four fifths of which are singletons. The source of this sequence is a man younger than 45 in good health and CMV-seronegative. The sample was PBMCs.

The CDR3 spells CSVGQGLDQPQHF. CDR3 nucleotide sequence: TGCAGCGTTGGACAGGGCCTTGATCAGCCCCAGCATTTT. The chain joins TRBV29-1 to TRBJ1-5, with 7 bases aligning to TRBD1. Germline V gene data show CDR1 as SQVTM and CDR2 as ANQGSEA. The CDR3 has 13 amino acids. The V and J ends lost 4 bases and 5 bases, in that order; junction bases with no gene match: 5.